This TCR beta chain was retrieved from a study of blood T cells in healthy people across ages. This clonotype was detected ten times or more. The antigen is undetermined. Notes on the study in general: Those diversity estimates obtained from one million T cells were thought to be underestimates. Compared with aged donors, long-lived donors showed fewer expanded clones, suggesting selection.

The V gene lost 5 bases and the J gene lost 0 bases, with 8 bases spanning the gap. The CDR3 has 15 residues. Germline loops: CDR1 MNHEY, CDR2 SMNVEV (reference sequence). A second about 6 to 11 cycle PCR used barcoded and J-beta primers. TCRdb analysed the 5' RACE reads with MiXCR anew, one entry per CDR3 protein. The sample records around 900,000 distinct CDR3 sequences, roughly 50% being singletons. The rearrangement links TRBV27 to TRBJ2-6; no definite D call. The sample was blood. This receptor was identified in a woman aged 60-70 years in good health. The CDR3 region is CASSAYTSGANVLTF. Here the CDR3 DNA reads TGTGCCAGCAGTGCCTACACCTCTGGGGCCAACGTCCTGACTTTC.